A selection of T cell receptor beta chains follows, all from one sample in a study of chemoradiotherapy in HPV16-positive cancers. Generated by immunoSEQ multiplex PCR, the TCRdb table keeps only in-frame clones and is missing some. The table has more than 35,000 clones, 76% seen once. Sequenced material: blood, taken from a patient who underwent chemoradiotherapy. Source of these receptors: a human donor with HPV-associated anogenital cancer. Both conserved end residues are part of each CDR3. D genes are given only for firm matches. Size tells how often a clone was seen (once, few, many) or the class of an expanded clone, and some rows leave it out.

>NA|TRBJ2-1|16|TRBV4-1|NA
CASSLQALSENNEQFF
TGCGCCAGCAGCCTCCAGGCCTTATCCGAGAACAATGAGCAGTTCTTC
>NA|TRBJ1-1|14|TRBV9|few
CASSVEGGVTEAFF
TGTGCCAGCAGCGTAGAGGGGGGCGTGACTGAAGCTTTCTTT
>TRBD1|TRBJ1-2|15|TRBV5-1|NA
CASSWPGQGAPGYTF
TGCGCCAGCAGCTGGCCGGGACAGGGGGCGCCGGGCTACACCTTC
>NA|TRBJ2-7|12|TRBV29-1|NA
CSVTIQGSEQYF
TGCAGCGTTACGATTCAGGGGAGCGAGCAGTACTTC
>NA|TRBJ1-5|15|TRBV5-5|NA
CASSNRDNSHQPQHF
TGTGCCAGCAGCAACCGGGACAACTCACATCAGCCCCAGCATTTT
>NA|TRBJ2-7|16|TRBV7-6|few
CASSLAIRGSSYEQYF
TGTGCCAGCAGCTTAGCTATCCGGGGTTCTTCCTACGAGCAGTACTTC
>NA|TRBJ2-7|15|TRBV19|NA
CASSHETGLSYEQYF
TGTGCCAGTAGTCATGAGACGGGACTCTCCTACGAGCAGTACTTC
>TRBD2|TRBJ2-2|14|TRBV25-1|NA
CASSEYAGGRELFF
TGTGCCAGCAGTGAATATGCGGGGGGCAGGGAGCTGTTTTTT
>NA|TRBJ2-5|15|TRBV18|NA
CASSPPDRFQETQYF
TGTGCCAGCTCACCCCCTGACAGATTCCAAGAGACCCAGTACTTC
>TRBD1|TRBJ1-1|16|TRBV18|once
CASSPRRGQGNTEAFF
TGTGCCAGCTCACCACGACGAGGACAGGGGAACACTGAAGCTTTCTTT
>NA|TRBJ2-2|12|TRBV29-1|once
CSVAENTGELFF
TGCAGCGTTGCAGAGAACACCGGGGAGCTGTTTTTT
>TRBD1|TRBJ2-1|16|TRBV6-4|NA
CASSDSGQGEHNEQFF
TGTGCCAGCAGTGACTCTGGGCAGGGGGAACACAATGAGCAGTTCTTC
>NA|TRBJ2-6|14|TRBV7-9|NA
CASSFGPGANVLTF
TGTGCCAGCAGCTTCGGGCCTGGGGCCAACGTCCTGACTTTC
>NA|TRBJ1-1|14|TRBV29-1|few
CSVAPTGANTEAFF
TGCAGCGTTGCCCCGACAGGCGCGAACACTGAAGCTTTCTTT
>NA|TRBJ1-2|11|TRBV19|once
CASRELYGYTF
TGTGCCAGTAGGGAGCTCTATGGCTACACCTTC
>NA|TRBJ2-5|12|TRBV10-3|NA
CAIRGVQETQYF
TGTGCCATCAGGGGTGTCCAAGAGACCCAGTACTTC
>NA|TRBJ1-1|13|TRBV12-5|NA
CASGLEVGIQAFF
TGTGCTAGTGGTTTGGAAGTAGGTATACAAGCTTTCTTT
>NA|TRBJ2-3|16|TRBV5-4|once
CASSLKSGARADTQYF
TGTGCCAGCAGCTTAAAGTCCGGGGCACGGGCAGATACGCAGTATTTT
>TRBD2|TRBJ2-7|15|TRBV6-5|few
CASSPPSGGSYEQYF
TGTGCCAGCAGTCCCCCTAGCGGGGGCTCCTACGAGCAGTACTTC
>TRBD2|TRBJ2-3|16|TRBV7-2|NA
CASSLVAGGLTDTQYF
TGTGCCAGCAGCTTAGTAGCGGGGGGGCTGACAGATACGCAGTATTTT
>NA|TRBJ2-5|16|TRBV11-2|NA
CASSFTGTMYQETQYF
TGTGCCAGCAGCTTTACCGGGACCATGTACCAAGAGACCCAGTACTTC
>NA|TRBJ2-7|14|TRBV10-3|NA
CAISDRQDAYEQYF
TGTGCCATCAGTGACCGACAGGACGCCTACGAGCAGTACTTC
>TRBD1|TRBJ2-7|13|TRBV18|NA
CASSRTGTYEQYF
TGTGCCAGCTCACGGACAGGGACCTACGAGCAGTACTTC
>NA|TRBJ2-1|17|TRBV4-3|NA
CASSQDLAGARWNEQFF
TGCGCCAGCAGCCAAGATCTCGCTGGGGCTAGGTGGAATGAGCAGTTCTTC
>NA|TRBJ2-7|15|TRBV5-1|NA
CASSFLGHLIYEQYF
TGCGCCAGCAGCTTTTTAGGACACTTGATCTACGAGCAGTACTTC
>TRBD1|TRBJ1-2|13|TRBV5-4|few
CASSSTGNYGYTF
TGTGCCAGCAGTTCGACAGGGAACTATGGCTACACCTTC
>TRBD2|TRBJ2-1|15|TRBV5-1|NA
CASSLAAGTYNEQFF
TGCGCCAGCAGCTTGGCAGCGGGAACCTACAATGAGCAGTTCTTC
>NA|TRBJ1-4|13|TRBV5-6|NA
CASSLWDNEKLFF
TGTGCCAGCAGCTTGTGGGATAATGAAAAACTGTTTTTT
>NA|TRBJ1-6|13|TRBV5-1|NA
CASSLGLNSPLHF
TGCGCCAGCAGCTTGGGACTTAATTCACCCCTCCACTTT
>TRBD1|TRBJ2-3|13|TRBV29-1|NA
CSVEGTGTDTQYF
TGCAGCGTAGAGGGGACAGGCACAGATACGCAGTATTTT
>NA|TRBJ1-1|13|TRBV29-1|NA
CSVVGQKNTEAFF
TGCAGCGTTGTTGGTCAGAAGAACACTGAAGCTTTCTTT
>NA|TRBJ1-4|16|TRBV14|NA
CASSQDRGRRGEKLFF
TGTGCCAGCAGCCAAGATAGGGGCCGTCGTGGGGAAAAACTGTTTTTT
>TRBD2|TRBJ2-2|17|TRBV9|NA
CASSESSGAANTGELFF
TGTGCCAGCAGCGAGTCTAGCGGAGCAGCGAACACCGGGGAGCTGTTTTTT
>NA|TRBJ1-1|14|TRBV7-9|NA
CASSFSGPNTEAFF
TGTGCCAGCAGCTTTTCAGGACCGAACACTGAAGCTTTCTTT
>TRBD2|TRBJ2-1|15|TRBV5-8|NA
CASSLISGGAAEQFF
TGTGCCAGCAGCTTGATTAGCGGGGGGGCGGCTGAGCAGTTCTTC
>NA|TRBJ2-1|11|TRBV4-1|NA
CASSQGYEQFF
TGCGCCAGCAGCCAAGGCTATGAGCAGTTCTTC